This TCR beta chain was found in a study of blood T cell repertoires in COVID-19. As for the study in general: Whether acute or convalescent, the COVID-19 samples came from the United States, Italy and Spain. PBMCs, B-cell-depleted T cells, or T cells were the source of the cDNA or gDNA that made up the material.

The CDR3 spans 14 residues. The germline V gene has CDR1 SGHNT and CDR2 YYREEE (reference sequence). The V gene lost 3 bases and the J gene lost 6 bases, with 13 bases spanning the gap. Individuals drawn from approximately 26 US areas were roughly 18 to 89 years old. Either two negative PCRs, clearance, or symptom resolution qualified Cohort 3 donors as recovered. The data were produced by immunoSEQ multiplex PCR, yet TCRdb's version contains in-frame clones alone and is incomplete. In the table there are roughly 250,000 clones, roughly nine tenths of which are singletons. The receptor's source is a young woman who had recovered from COVID-19. The sample comprised PBMCs or T cells enriched from blood (not recorded which). This sequence joins TRBV5-4 and TRBJ2-1; D might be TRBD2 (6 bases). CDR3 sequence: CASSSWGSGNEQFF. The CDR3 coding sequence is TGTGCCAGCAGCTCCTGGGGTAGCGGCAATGAGCAGTTCTTC.